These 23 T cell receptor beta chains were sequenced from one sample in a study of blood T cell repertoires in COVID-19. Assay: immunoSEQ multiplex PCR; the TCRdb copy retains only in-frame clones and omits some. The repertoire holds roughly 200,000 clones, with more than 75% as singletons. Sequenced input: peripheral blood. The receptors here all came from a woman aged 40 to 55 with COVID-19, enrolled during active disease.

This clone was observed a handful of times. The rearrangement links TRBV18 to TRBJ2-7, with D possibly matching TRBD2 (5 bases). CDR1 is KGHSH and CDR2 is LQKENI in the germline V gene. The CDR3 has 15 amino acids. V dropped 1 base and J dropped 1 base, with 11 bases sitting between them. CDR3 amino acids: CASSPQGAASYEQYF. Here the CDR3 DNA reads TGTGCCAGCTCACCACAGGGAGCGGCTTCCTACGAGCAGTACTTC.

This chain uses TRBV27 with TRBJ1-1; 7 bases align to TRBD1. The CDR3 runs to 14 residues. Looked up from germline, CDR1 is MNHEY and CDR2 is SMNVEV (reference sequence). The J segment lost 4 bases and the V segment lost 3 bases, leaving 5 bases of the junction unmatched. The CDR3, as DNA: TGTGCCAGCAGTTTCGGACAGGCGAGCACTGAAGCTTTCTTT. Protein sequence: CASSFGQASTEAFF.

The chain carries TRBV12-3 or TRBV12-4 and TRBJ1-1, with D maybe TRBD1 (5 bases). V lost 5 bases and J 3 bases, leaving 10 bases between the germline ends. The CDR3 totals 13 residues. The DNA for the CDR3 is TGTGCCAGCAGTCCCCGGGGGGACACTGAAGCTTTCTTT. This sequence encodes CASSPRGDTEAFF.

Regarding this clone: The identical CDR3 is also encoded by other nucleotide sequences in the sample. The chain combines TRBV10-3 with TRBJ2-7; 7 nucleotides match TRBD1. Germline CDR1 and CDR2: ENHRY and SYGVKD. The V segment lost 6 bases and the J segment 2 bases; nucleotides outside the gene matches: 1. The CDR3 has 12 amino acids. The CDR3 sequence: CAISGQAYEQYF. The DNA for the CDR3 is TGTGCCATCAGCGGACAGGCCTACGAGCAGTACTTC.

The CDR3 spells CATSRDPPGRDSPLHF. Written as DNA, the CDR3 is TGTGCCACCAGCAGAGATCCCCCAGGGCGTGATTCACCCCTCCACTTT. The chain recombines TRBV15 with TRBJ1-6, with a possible D match to TRBD1 (5 bases). The CDR3 is 16 amino acids. Germline loops: CDR1 LNHNV, CDR2 YYDKDF (reference sequence). The V and J ends lost 0 bases and 8 bases respectively, with 14 bases between them.

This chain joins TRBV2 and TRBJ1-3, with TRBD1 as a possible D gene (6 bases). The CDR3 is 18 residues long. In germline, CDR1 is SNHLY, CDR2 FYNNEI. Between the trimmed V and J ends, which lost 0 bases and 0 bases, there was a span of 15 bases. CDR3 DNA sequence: TGTGCCAGCAGTGAAGCACTCGGGGCAGGGGCCTCTGGAAACACCATATATTTT. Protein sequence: CASSEALGAGASGNTIYF.

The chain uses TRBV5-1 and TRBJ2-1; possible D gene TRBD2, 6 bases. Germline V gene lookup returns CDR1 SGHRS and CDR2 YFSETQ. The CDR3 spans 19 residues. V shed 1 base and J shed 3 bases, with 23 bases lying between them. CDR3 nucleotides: TGCGCCAGCAGCTTGTTAGCGTCCAGACTTGGACTAATCTACAATGAGCAGTTCTTC. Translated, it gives CASSLLASRLGLIYNEQFF.

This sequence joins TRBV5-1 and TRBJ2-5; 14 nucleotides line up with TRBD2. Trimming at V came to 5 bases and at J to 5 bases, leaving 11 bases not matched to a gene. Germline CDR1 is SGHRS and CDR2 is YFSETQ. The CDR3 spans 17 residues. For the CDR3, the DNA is TGCGCCAGCAGAATCGGACTAGCGGGAGGAGAAGGGGAGACCCAGTACTTC. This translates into CASRIGLAGGEGETQYF.

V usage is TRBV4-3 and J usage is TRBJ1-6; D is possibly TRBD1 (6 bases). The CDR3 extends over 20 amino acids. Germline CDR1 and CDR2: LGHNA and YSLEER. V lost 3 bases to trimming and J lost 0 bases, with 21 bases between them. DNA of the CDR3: TGCGCCAGCAGCCACTTCATTGTTACAGGGACTAGCTCCTATAATTCACCCCTCCACTTT. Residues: CASSHFIVTGTSSYNSPLHF.

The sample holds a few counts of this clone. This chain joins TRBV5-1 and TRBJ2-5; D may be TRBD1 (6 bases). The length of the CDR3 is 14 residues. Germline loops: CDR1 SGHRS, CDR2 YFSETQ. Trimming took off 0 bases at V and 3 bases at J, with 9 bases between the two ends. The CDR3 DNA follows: TGCGCCAGCAGCTTGGGAGGGACAAAAGAGACCCAGTACTTC. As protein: CASSLGGTKETQYF.

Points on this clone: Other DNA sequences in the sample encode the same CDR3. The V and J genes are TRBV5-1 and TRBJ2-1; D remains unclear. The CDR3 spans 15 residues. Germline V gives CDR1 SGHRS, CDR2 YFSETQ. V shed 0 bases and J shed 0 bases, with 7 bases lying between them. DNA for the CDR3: TGCGCCAGCAGCTTGGGCGGAAGCTCCTACAATGAGCAGTTCTTC. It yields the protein CASSLGGSSYNEQFF.

The CDR3 loop is CASSSDRGYQPQHF. As DNA, the CDR3 is TGTGCCAGCAGTTCGGACAGGGGATATCAGCCCCAGCATTTT. The rearrangement uses TRBV6-5 and TRBJ1-5; TRBD1 agrees at 9 bases. V lost 4 bases, J lost 5 bases, and 3 bases stayed unmatched. The CDR3 spans 14 residues. Germline lookup yields CDR1 MNHEY and CDR2 SVGAGI.

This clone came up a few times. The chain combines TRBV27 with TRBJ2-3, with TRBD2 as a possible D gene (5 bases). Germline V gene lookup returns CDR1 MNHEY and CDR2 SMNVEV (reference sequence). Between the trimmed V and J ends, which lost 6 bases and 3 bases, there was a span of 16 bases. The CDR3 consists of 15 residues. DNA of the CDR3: TGTGCCAGCAGCCCTGGGTCGCTAGCAACAGATACGCAGTATTTT. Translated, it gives CASSPGSLATDTQYF.

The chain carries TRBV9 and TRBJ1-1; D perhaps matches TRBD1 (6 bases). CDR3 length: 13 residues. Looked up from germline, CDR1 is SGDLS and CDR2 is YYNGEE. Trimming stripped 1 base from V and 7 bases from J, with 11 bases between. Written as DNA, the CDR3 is TGTGCCAGCAGCGTAAGGACAGCAGATGAAGCTTTCTTT. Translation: CASSVRTADEAFF. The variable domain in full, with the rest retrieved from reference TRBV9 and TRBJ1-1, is DSGVTQTPKHLITATGQRVTLRCSPRSGDLSVYWYQQSLDQGLQFLIQYYNGEERAKGNILERFSAQQFPDLHSELNLSSLELGDSALYFCASSVRTADEAFFGQGTRLTVV.

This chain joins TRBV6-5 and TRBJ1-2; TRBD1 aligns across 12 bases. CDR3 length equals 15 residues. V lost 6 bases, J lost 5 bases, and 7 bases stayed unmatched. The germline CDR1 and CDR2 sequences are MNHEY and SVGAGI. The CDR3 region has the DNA TGTGCCAGCAGACCGGGACAGGGGGCGAGATATGGCTACACCTTC. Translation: CASRPGQGARYGYTF.

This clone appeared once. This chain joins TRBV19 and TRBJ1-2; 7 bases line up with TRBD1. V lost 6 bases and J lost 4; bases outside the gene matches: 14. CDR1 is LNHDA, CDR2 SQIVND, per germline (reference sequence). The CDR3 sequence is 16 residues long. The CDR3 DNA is TGTGCCAGTAGAGCCCGGACAGGCTCTTTATCCTATGGCTACACCTTC. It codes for CASRARTGSLSYGYTF.

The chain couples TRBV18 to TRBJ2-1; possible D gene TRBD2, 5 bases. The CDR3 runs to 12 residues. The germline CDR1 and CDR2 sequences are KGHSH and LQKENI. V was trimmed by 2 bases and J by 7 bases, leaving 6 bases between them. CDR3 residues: CASSPSGNEQFF. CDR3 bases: TGTGCCAGCTCACCATCGGGGAATGAGCAGTTCTTC.

The CDR3 DNA reads TGTGCCATCACGAGGGGAGGAAACTATGGCTACACCTTC. It yields the protein CAITRGGNYGYTF. The chain has TRBV10-3 and TRBJ1-2; the D gene is possibly TRBD1 (5 bases). This CDR3 contains 13 residues. Germline loops: CDR1 ENHRY, CDR2 SYGVKD. The V end lost 7 bases, the J end lost 2 bases, and 11 bases lay between the germline ends.

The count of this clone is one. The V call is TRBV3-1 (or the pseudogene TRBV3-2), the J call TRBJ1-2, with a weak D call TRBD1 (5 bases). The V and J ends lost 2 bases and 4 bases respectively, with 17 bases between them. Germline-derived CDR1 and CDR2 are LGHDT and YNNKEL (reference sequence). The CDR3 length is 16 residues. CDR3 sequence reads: CASSQFTTREVYGYTF. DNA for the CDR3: TGTGCCAGCAGCCAATTTACAACCAGGGAGGTCTATGGCTACACCTTC.

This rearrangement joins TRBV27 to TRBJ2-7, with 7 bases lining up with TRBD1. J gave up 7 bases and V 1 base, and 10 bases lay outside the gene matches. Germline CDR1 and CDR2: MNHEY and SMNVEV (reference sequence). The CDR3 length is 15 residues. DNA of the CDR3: TGTGCCAGCAGTTTATATGACAGGGATGGAAGGGAGCAGTACTTC. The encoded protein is CASSLYDRDGREQYF.

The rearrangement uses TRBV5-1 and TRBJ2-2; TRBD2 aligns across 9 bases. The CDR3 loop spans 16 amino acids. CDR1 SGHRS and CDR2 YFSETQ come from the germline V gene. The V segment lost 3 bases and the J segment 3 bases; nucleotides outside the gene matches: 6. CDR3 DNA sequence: TGCGCCAGCAGCTCATCGGGACTAGCCGACACCGGGGAGCTGTTTTTT. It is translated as CASSSSGLADTGELFF.

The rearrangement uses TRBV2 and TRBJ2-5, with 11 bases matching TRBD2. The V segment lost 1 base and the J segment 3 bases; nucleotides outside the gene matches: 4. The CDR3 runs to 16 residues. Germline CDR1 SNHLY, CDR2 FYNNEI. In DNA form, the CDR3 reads TGTGCCAGCAGTGAAGATAGACTAGCGGGAAAAGAGACCCAGTACTTC. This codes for CASSEDRLAGKETQYF.

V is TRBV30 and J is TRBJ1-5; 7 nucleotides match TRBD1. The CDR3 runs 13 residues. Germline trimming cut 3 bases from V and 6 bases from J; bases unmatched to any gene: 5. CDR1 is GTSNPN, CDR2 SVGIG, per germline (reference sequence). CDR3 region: CAWSDRDPQPQHF. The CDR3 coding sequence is TGTGCCTGGAGCGACAGGGACCCTCAGCCCCAGCATTTT.